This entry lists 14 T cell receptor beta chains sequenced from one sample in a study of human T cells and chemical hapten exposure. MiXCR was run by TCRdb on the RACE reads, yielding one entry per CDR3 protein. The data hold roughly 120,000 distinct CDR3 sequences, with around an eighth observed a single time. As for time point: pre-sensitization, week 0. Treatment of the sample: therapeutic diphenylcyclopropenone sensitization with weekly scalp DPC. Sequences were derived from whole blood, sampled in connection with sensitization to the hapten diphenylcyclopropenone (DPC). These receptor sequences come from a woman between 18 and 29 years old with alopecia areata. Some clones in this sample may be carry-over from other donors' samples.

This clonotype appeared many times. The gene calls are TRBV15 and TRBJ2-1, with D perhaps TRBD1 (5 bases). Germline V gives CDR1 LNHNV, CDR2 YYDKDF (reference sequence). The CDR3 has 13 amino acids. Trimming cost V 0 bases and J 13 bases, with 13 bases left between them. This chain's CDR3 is CATSRESSTGQFF. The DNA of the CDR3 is TGTGCCACCAGCAGAGAGTCTAGTACAGGACAGTTCTTC.

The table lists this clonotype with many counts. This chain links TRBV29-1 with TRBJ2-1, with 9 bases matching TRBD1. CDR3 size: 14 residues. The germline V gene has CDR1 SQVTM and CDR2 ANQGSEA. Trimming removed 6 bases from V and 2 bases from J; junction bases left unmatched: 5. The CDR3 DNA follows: TGCAGCGTGCGCCGACAGGGGGCCTACAATGAGCAGTTCTTC. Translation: CSVRRQGAYNEQFF.

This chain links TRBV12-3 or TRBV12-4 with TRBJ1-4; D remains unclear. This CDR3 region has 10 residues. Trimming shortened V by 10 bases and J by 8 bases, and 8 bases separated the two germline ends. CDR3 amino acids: CATLGEKLFF. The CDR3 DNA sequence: TGTGCCACTCTGGGGGAAAAACTGTTTTTT.

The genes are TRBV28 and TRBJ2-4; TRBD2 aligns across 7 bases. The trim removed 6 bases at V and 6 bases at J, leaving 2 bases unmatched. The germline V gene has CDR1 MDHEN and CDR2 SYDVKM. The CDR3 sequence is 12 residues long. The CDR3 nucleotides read TGTGCCAGCAGCCGACTAGCAAACATTCAGTACTTC. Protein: CASSRLANIQYF.

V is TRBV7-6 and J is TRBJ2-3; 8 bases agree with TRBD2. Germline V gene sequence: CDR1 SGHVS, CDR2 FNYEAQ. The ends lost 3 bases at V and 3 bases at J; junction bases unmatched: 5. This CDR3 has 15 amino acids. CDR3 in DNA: TGTGCCAGCAGCTTGTTACTAGCGGATACAGATACGCAGTATTTT. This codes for CASSLLLADTDTQYF.

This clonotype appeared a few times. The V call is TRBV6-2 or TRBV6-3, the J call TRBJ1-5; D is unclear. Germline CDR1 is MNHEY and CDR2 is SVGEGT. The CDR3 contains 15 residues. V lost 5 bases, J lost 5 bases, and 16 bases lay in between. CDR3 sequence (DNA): TGTGCCAGCAGTGACGGAGGAGGAGGATATCAGCCCCAGCATTTT. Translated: CASSDGGGGYQPQHF.

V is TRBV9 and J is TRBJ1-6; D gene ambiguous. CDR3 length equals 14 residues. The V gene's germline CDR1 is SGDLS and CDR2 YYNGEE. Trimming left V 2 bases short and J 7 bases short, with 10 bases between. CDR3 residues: CASSVDYRNSPLHF. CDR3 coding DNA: TGTGCCAGCAGCGTGGACTACAGAAATTCACCCCTCCACTTT.

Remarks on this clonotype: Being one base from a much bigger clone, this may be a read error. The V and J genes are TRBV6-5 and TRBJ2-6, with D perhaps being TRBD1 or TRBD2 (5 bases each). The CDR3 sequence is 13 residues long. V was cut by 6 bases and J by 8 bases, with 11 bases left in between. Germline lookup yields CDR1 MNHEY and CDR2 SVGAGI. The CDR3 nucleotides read TGTGCCAGCAGCCGGGGACGGACCAACGTCCTGACTTTC. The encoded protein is CASSRGRTNVLTF.

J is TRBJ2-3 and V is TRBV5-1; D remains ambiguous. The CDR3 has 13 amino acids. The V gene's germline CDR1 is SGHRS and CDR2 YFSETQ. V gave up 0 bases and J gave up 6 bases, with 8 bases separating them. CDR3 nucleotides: TGCGCCAGCAGCTTGGCCTATCGGGATACGCAGTATTTT. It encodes CASSLAYRDTQYF.

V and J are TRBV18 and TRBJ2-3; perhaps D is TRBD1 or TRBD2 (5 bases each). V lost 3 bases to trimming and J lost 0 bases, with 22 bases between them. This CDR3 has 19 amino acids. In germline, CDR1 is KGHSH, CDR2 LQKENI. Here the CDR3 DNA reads TGTGCCAGCTCACCCGCCGGGCAGGGAGCCAGACTCAGCACAGATACGCAGTATTTT. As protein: CASSPAGQGARLSTDTQYF.

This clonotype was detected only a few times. CDR3: CASRPGQFETQYF. The CDR3 DNA reads TGCGCCAGCAGACCTGGTCAGTTTGAGACCCAGTACTTC. This chain links TRBV10-2 with TRBJ2-5; D ambiguous. The CDR3 is made up of 13 amino acids. V was cut by 6 bases and J by 5 bases, with 13 bases left in between. Germline CDR1 and CDR2: WSHSY and SAAADI.

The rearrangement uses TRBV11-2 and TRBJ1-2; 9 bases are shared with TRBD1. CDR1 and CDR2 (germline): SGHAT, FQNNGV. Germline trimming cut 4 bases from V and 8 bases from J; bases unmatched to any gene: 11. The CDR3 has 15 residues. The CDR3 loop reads CASSSYTGGAGGYTF. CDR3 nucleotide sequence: TGTGCCAGCAGCTCATATACAGGGGGCGCAGGCGGCTACACCTTC. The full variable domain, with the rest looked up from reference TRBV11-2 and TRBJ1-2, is EAGVAQSPRYKIIEKRQSVAFWCNPISGHATLYWYQQILGQGPKLLIQFQNNGVVDDSQLPKDRFSAERLKGVDSTLKIQPAKLEDSAVYLCASSSYTGGAGGYTFGSGTRLTVV.

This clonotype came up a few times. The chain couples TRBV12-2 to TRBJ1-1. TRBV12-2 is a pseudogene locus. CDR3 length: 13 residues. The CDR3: CASRLSMRVGAFF. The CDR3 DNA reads TGTGCAAGTCGCTTAAGCATGAGGGTTGGGGCTTTCTTT.

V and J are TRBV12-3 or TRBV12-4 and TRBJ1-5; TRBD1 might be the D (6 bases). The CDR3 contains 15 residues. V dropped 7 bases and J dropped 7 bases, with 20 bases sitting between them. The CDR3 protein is CASTTVGGANQPQHF. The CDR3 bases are TGTGCCAGCACCACTGTTGGGGGGGCGAACCAGCCCCAGCATTTT.